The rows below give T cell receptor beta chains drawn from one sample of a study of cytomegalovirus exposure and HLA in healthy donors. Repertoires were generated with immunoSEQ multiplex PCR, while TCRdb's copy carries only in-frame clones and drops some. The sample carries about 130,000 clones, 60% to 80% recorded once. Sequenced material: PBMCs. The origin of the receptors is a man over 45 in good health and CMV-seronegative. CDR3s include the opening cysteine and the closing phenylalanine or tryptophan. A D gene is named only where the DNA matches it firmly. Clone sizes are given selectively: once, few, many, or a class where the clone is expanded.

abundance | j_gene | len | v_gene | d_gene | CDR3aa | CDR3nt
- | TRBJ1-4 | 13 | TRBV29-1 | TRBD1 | CSVVGTVTEKLFF | TGCAGCGTTGTTGGGACAGTGACTGAAAAACTGTTTTTT
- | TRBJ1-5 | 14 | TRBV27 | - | CASSFDSLNQPQHF | TGTGCCAGCAGTTTCGACAGTCTGAATCAGCCCCAGCATTTT
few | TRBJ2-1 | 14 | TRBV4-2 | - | CASSHGSSYNEQFF | TGTGCCAGCAGTCACGGGTCCTCCTACAATGAGCAGTTCTTC
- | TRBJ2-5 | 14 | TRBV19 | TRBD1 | CASSPPGTEETQYF | TGTGCCAGTAGTCCCCCAGGGACAGAAGAGACCCAGTACTTC
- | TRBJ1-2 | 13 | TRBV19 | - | CASSISENYGYTF | TGTGCCAGTAGTATATCAGAAAACTATGGCTACACCTTC
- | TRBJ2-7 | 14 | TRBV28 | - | CASSETGTAYEQYF | TGTGCCAGCAGTGAAACAGGGACCGCCTACGAGCAGTACTTC
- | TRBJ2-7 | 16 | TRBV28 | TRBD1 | CASRAPGQGFDYEQYF | TGTGCCAGCAGAGCTCCGGGACAGGGTTTCGACTACGAGCAGTACTTC
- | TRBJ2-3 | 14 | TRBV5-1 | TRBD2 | CASSSGLAGDTQYF | TGCGCCAGCAGCTCGGGACTAGCGGGAGATACGCAGTATTTT
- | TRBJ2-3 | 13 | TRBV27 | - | CASTSTSTDTQYF | TGTGCCAGCACTTCAACTTCGACAGATACGCAGTATTTT
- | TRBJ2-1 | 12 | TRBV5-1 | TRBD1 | CASSFNRDRHFF | TGCGCCAGCAGCTTCAACCGGGACAGGCATTTCTTC
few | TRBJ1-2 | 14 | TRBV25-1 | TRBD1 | CASSRTGGSYGYTF | TGTGCCAGCAGCCGTACAGGGGGTAGCTATGGCTACACCTTC
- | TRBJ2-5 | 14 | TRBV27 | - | CASSLWDSPGTQYF | TGTGCCAGCAGTTTATGGGACTCTCCCGGGACCCAGTACTTC
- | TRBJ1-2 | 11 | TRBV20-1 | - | CSARDSAGYTF | TGCAGTGCTAGAGATAGTGCTGGCTACACCTTC
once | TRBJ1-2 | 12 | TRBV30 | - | CAWSKLRDGYTF | TGTGCCTGGAGTAAGCTACGTGATGGCTACACCTTC
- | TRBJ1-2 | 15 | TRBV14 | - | CASSRWGGDNYGYTF | TGTGCCAGCAGCCGGTGGGGCGGAGATAACTATGGCTACACCTTC
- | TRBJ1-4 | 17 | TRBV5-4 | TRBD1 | CASSLSRDRGYDEKLFF | TGTGCCAGCAGCTTGTCCCGGGACAGGGGCTATGATGAAAAACTGTTTTTT
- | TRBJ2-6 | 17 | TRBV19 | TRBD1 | CASSSRQGTSGANVLTF | TGTGCCAGTAGTAGCAGACAGGGGACCTCTGGGGCCAACGTCCTGACTTTC
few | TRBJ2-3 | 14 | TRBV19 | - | CASRVPGVQDTQYF | TGTGCCAGTAGGGTCCCCGGGGTTCAAGATACGCAGTATTTT
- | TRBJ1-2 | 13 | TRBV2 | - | CASKTGPAGGYTF | TGTGCCAGCAAAACCGGGCCCGCGGGTGGCTACACCTTC
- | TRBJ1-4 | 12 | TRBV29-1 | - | CSAGRGNGELFF | TGCAGCGCTGGACGGGGAAATGGGGAACTGTTTTTT
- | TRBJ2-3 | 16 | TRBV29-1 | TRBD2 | CSVNLRLAVNTDTQYF | TGCAGCGTCAATCTCCGGCTAGCGGTTAACACAGATACGCAGTATTTT
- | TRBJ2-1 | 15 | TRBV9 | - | CASSVDTGFQNEQFF | TGTGCCAGCAGCGTAGATACAGGGTTTCAGAATGAGCAGTTCTTC
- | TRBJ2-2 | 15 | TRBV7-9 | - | CASSLGRVDTGELFF | TGTGCCAGCAGCTTAGGTCGCGTGGACACCGGGGAGCTGTTTTTT
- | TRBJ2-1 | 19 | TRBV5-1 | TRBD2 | CASSQGLAGMSFSYNEQFF | TGCGCCAGCAGCCAAGGACTAGCGGGGATGTCCTTCTCCTACAATGAGCAGTTCTTC
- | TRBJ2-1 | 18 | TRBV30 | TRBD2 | CALHTSGLAGGPYNEQFF | TGTGCCTTGCACACGTCGGGACTAGCGGGAGGACCCTACAATGAGCAGTTCTTC
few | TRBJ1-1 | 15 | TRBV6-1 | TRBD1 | CASSVGTGGNSEAFF | TGTGCCAGCAGTGTAGGGACAGGTGGTAACTCTGAAGCTTTCTTT
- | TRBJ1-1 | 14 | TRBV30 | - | CAWSVGMGDAEAFF | TGTGCCTGGAGTGTAGGGATGGGAGACGCTGAAGCTTTCTTT
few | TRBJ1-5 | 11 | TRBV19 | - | CASSAGQPQHF | TGTGCCAGTAGTGCCGGTCAGCCCCAGCATTTT
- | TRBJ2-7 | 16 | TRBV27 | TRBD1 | CASSPRTGQVLYEQYF | TGTGCCAGCAGTCCCCGTACGGGACAGGTCCTCTACGAGCAGTACTTC